The sequence of this T cell receptor (beta chain) was determined in a study of Graves' ophthalmopathy and Graves' hyperthyroidism. Study-wide findings and caveats: The model's ophthalmopathy progression predictions had roughly 71% sensitivity and 72% to 75% specificity. Using 13 signatures, a model distinguished ophthalmopathy from stable hyperthyroidism, reaching 85% to 90% sensitivity and around 81% specificity.

Using RNA transcripts, the TCR beta CDR3 regions were amplified. The authors performed first-round RT-PCR with HTBI primers and then a second-round multiplex PCR. TCRdb called the multiplex PCR reads again in MiXCR, with one record for every CDR3 protein. The table shows 1 million to 1.3 million distinct CDR3 sequences, with about 40% occurring only once. Germline CDR1 is MDHEN and CDR2 is SYDVKM. V lost 2 bases and J lost 8; bases outside the gene matches: 10. The length of the CDR3 is 16 residues. Turning to this clonotype: Its specificity is not known.

J is TRBJ1-2 and V is TRBV28, with TRBD1 matching over 11 bases. This TCR was recovered from an adult man with Graves' hyperthyroidism. The sample taken for sequencing was peripheral blood or thyroid tissue (not recorded which). This CDR3 is CASSLSPGTGGKGYTF. DNA for the CDR3: TGTGCCAGCAGTTTAAGCCCTGGGACAGGGGGTAAGGGCTACACCTTC.